Listed below are T cell receptor beta chains from one sample, sequenced in a study of blood T cell repertoires in COVID-19. Assay used: immunoSEQ multiplex PCR; TCRdb lists only in-frame clones, some missing. The table includes tens of thousands of clones, approximately 83% detected once. Sequenced sample: peripheral blood. These receptors were obtained from a human donor in a cohort sampled during active COVID-19. Both conserved end residues are part of each CDR3. A D gene is named only where the DNA matches it firmly. A clone size is listed for some rows: how often the clone was seen (once, few, many), or a class if it is expanded.

d_call,clone_size,j_call,v_call,cdr3_aa,cdr3_nt
.,.,TRBJ2-1,TRBV19,CASSMQREGGWQFF,TGTGCCAGTAGTATGCAGCGGGAAGGGGGGTGGCAGTTCTTC
.,.,TRBJ2-7,TRBV7-2,CASSLQGQMNYEQYF,TGTGCCAGCAGCCTACAAGGACAGATGAACTACGAGCAGTACTTC
TRBD1,.,TRBJ1-3,TRBV28,CASSFTDRGNTIYF,TGTGCCAGCAGTTTTACGGACAGGGGAAACACCATATATTTT
TRBD2,.,TRBJ2-7,TRBV19,CASSPLAGSSYEQYF,TGTGCCAGTAGTCCACTAGCGGGGAGCTCCTACGAGCAGTACTTC
.,.,TRBJ1-4,TRBV5-1,CASSLNLATNEKLFF,TGCGCCAGCAGCTTGAACTTGGCAACTAATGAAAAACTGTTTTTT
TRBD2,.,TRBJ2-1,TRBV3-1/TRBV3-2,CASSPTSGLSYNEQFF,TGTGCCAGCAGCCCTACTAGCGGCCTCTCCTACAATGAGCAGTTCTTC
TRBD1,.,TRBJ2-3,TRBV7-9,CASSRTGTSSTDTQYF,TGTGCCAGCAGCCGGACAGGCACCTCTAGCACAGATACGCAGTATTTT
.,.,TRBJ2-7,TRBV7-9,CASSLAQGGSYEQYF,TGTGCCAGCAGCTTAGCCCAAGGAGGTTCTTACGAGCAGTACTTC
.,.,TRBJ1-1,TRBV6-1,CASSARAGAMVTEAFF,TGTGCCAGCAGTGCTCGGGCAGGGGCGATGGTCACTGAAGCTTTCTTT
TRBD1,.,TRBJ2-7,TRBV13,CASSPRGHEQYF,TGTGCCAGCAGCCCCAGGGGGCACGAGCAGTACTTC
.,few,TRBJ2-7,TRBV9,CASGPGNYEQYF,TGTGCCAGCGGACCAGGGAACTACGAGCAGTACTTC
.,few,TRBJ2-2,TRBV3-1/TRBV3-2,CASSQRRVSGELFF,TGTGCCAGCAGCCAACGCAGGGTCTCCGGGGAGCTGTTTTTT
.,.,TRBJ1-6,TRBV5-1,CASSPSSLGSSPLHF,TGCGCCAGCAGTCCATCCAGCCTCGGGAGCTCACCCCTCCACTTT
.,.,TRBJ2-7,TRBV27,CASRRRDSPYEQYF,TGTGCCAGCCGGCGAAGGGACTCCCCCTACGAGCAGTACTTC
.,.,TRBJ1-2,TRBV7-2,CASSLDRVANYGYTF,TGTGCCAGCAGCTTAGATCGAGTCGCCAACTATGGCTACACCTTC
TRBD2,.,TRBJ2-3,TRBV9,CASAGGVGTDTQYF,TGTGCCAGCGCTGGGGGGGTCGGCACAGATACGCAGTATTTT
.,.,TRBJ2-7,TRBV28,CASRGGGRGEQYF,TGTGCCAGTCGGGGAGGGGGGCGAGGAGAGCAGTACTTC
TRBD1,.,TRBJ2-7,TRBV10-3,CAISEGTDYYEQYF,TGTGCCATCAGTGAGGGGACAGATTACTACGAGCAGTACTTC
TRBD2,.,TRBJ2-3,TRBV5-1,CASSRGTSKADTQYF,TGCGCCAGCAGCCGCGGGACTAGCAAGGCAGATACGCAGTATTTT
TRBD2,.,TRBJ2-3,TRBV6-2/TRBV6-3,CASSGTSGRIADTQYF,TGTGCCAGCAGTGGGACTAGCGGGAGAATTGCAGATACGCAGTATTTT
.,.,TRBJ1-1,TRBV5-1,CASSLGGNTEAFF,TGCGCCAGCAGCTTGGGAGGGAACACTGAAGCTTTCTTT
TRBD1,few,TRBJ1-4,TRBV10-3,CAISERGGGEKLFF,TGTGCCATCAGTGAGAGAGGGGGCGGGGAAAAACTGTTTTTT
TRBD2,.,TRBJ2-2,TRBV9,CASSALAGTGELFF,TGTGCCAGCAGCGCACTAGCGGGGACCGGGGAGCTGTTTTTT
TRBD1,.,TRBJ1-2,TRBV28,CASSRDSPYGYTF,TGTGCCAGCAGCCGGGACAGCCCCTATGGCTACACCTTC
.,.,TRBJ2-2,TRBV6-2/TRBV6-3,CASSYSHRAGELFF,TGTGCCAGCAGTTACTCGCACCGCGCCGGGGAGCTGTTTTTT
TRBD2,.,TRBJ2-1,TRBV7-2,CASSLAGAGRNEQFF,TGTGCCAGCAGCTTAGCGGGAGCGGGGCGCAATGAGCAGTTCTTC
TRBD2,.,TRBJ2-7,TRBV28,CASSGPGGGRYYEQYF,TGTGCCAGCAGTGGCCCTGGCGGGGGTCGGTACTACGAGCAGTACTTC
TRBD1,.,TRBJ2-3,TRBV9,CASSVGQGGSVDTQYF,TGTGCCAGCAGCGTAGGACAGGGTGGATCAGTGGATACGCAGTATTTT
.,.,TRBJ2-3,TRBV27,CASIEDTQYF,TGTGCCAGCATAGAAGATACGCAGTATTTT
.,.,TRBJ1-6,TRBV7-9,CASSPENSPLHF,TGTGCCAGCAGCCCAGAAAATTCACCCCTCCACTTT
.,.,TRBJ2-7,TRBV4-1,CASSQPGTRFYEQYF,TGCGCCAGCAGCCAACCCGGGACACGGTTCTACGAGCAGTACTTC
.,.,TRBJ2-3,TRBV27,CASSLYTGTSYTDTQYF,TGTGCCAGCAGTTTGTACACCGGGACTTCTTACACAGATACGCAGTATTTT
.,few,TRBJ1-5,TRBV7-9,CASSLSPGNNQPQHF,TGTGCCAGCAGCTTATCCCCCGGGAACAATCAGCCCCAGCATTTT
.,once,TRBJ2-2,TRBV5-1,CASPRPNTGELFF,TGCGCCAGCCCTCGTCCGAACACCGGGGAGCTGTTTTTT
.,.,TRBJ2-3,TRBV9,CASSAQEVQYF,TGTGCCAGCAGTGCCCAAGAGGTGCAGTATTTT
.,.,TRBJ2-2,TRBV6-5,CASSPRSGTGELFF,TGTGCCAGCAGCCCCCGTAGTGGTACCGGGGAGCTGTTTTTT
TRBD1,once,TRBJ2-1,TRBV12-5,CASGLVISPGQPYNEQFF,TGTGCTAGTGGTTTGGTTATTTCACCGGGACAGCCATACAATGAGCAGTTCTTC
TRBD2,.,TRBJ2-3,TRBV24-1,CATSDPPTSGINTQYF,TGTGCCACCAGTGATCCCCCGACTAGCGGGATAAATACGCAGTATTTT
TRBD2,few,TRBJ2-7,TRBV5-1,CASSLAGTTYEQYF,TGCGCCAGCAGCTTAGCGGGAACGACCTACGAGCAGTACTTC
.,.,TRBJ1-2,TRBV28,CASGGDNGGPQSGYTF,TGTGCCAGCGGGGGGGATAACGGAGGACCGCAGTCGGGCTACACCTTC
TRBD2,.,TRBJ2-7,TRBV28,CASRPLAGGNEQYF,TGTGCCAGCAGGCCTTTAGCGGGAGGAAACGAGCAGTACTTC
.,.,TRBJ2-7,TRBV18,CASSPPVPLAYEQYF,TGTGCCAGCTCACCACCGGTACCACTGGCCTACGAGCAGTACTTC
TRBD1,.,TRBJ2-7,TRBV4-3,CASSLWTGTYEQYF,TGCGCCAGCAGCCTTTGGACAGGGACCTACGAGCAGTACTTC
.,.,TRBJ1-4,TRBV28,CASSLRAEKKLFF,TGTGCCAGCAGCCTGAGGGCGGAGAAAAAACTGTTTTTT
TRBD2,.,TRBJ2-5,TRBV7-2,CASSLVAAGGGETQYF,TGTGCCAGCAGCTTAGTGGCAGCGGGAGGGGGGGAGACCCAGTACTTC
.,.,TRBJ1-6,TRBV2,CARSTGRNSPLHF,TGTGCCAGGTCGACAGGCCGTAATTCACCCCTCCACTTT
TRBD1,.,TRBJ2-2,TRBV9,CASSALSGRGLGGELFF,TGTGCCAGCAGCGCCTTAAGCGGCAGGGGGCTTGGCGGGGAGCTGTTTTTT
TRBD2,.,TRBJ2-2,TRBV10-1,CASSNRGLAGDGELFF,TGCGCCAGCAGTAATAGGGGACTAGCGGGAGACGGGGAGCTGTTTTTT
.,.,TRBJ1-2,TRBV6-5,CASSYAIQGYGYGYTF,TGTGCCAGCAGTTACGCAATACAGGGTTATGGGTATGGCTACACCTTC
.,.,TRBJ2-7,TRBV2,CASKGRAYEQYF,TGTGCCAGCAAGGGCAGGGCCTACGAGCAGTACTTC
TRBD2,.,TRBJ2-7,TRBV24-1,CATSDDESYGLAGGSYEQYF,TGTGCCACCAGTGACGATGAATCTTATGGACTAGCGGGAGGGTCCTACGAGCAGTACTTC
TRBD2,.,TRBJ2-2,TRBV7-9,CASSLGLAGVAGELFF,TGTGCCAGCAGCTTAGGCCTAGCGGGAGTAGCCGGGGAGCTGTTTTTT
.,.,TRBJ1-2,TRBV27,CASTVGSQSYGYTF,TGTGCCAGCACCGTCGGGTCCCAGAGCTATGGCTACACCTTC
.,.,TRBJ2-5,TRBV4-1,CASSQFIEETQYF,TGCGCCAGCAGCCAATTCATAGAAGAGACCCAGTACTTC
.,.,TRBJ1-2,TRBV6-6,CASRTRGVTYGYTF,TGTGCCAGCAGAACCCGGGGGGTGACATATGGCTACACCTTC
.,.,TRBJ1-5,TRBV11-2,CASSLDPGKNQPQHF,TGTGCCAGCAGCTTAGATCCAGGCAAAAATCAGCCCCAGCATTTT
.,.,TRBJ2-7,TRBV3-1/TRBV3-2,CASSHPLRSPYEQYF,TGTGCCAGCAGCCACCCACTACGAAGCCCCTACGAGCAGTACTTC
.,few,TRBJ2-7,TRBV30,CAWSPALTLYEQYF,TGTGCCTGGAGCCCAGCACTGACACTCTACGAGCAGTACTTC